The 21 T cell receptor beta chains presented below share a single source sample, sequenced in a study of T cell repertoires in cytomegalovirus infection. Their antigens are not known. MiXCR, applied by TCRdb to the reads, yields one record per CDR3 protein. This sample yields under 200,000 distinct CDR3 sequences, of which approximately 21% are seen a single time; 25% belongs to the top ten. The source material was CD8+ T cells from cultured PBMCs, sampled from culture after CMV antigen stimulation. Source of these receptors: a human donor in good health (CMV status not recorded). Some clones in this sample may be carry-over from other donors' samples.

This clonotype appeared a few times. V gene TRBV7-2 combines with J gene TRBJ2-7; D not certain. CDR3 length: 14 residues. V was cut by 1 base and J by 3 bases, with 10 bases left in between. Germline V gives CDR1 SGHTA, CDR2 FQGNSA. This chain's CDR3 is CASSLEKGHYEQYF. The CDR3 DNA is TGTGCCAGCAGCTTAGAGAAGGGCCACTACGAGCAGTACTTC. Combining the CDR3 with reference TRBV7-2 and TRBJ2-7 gives the whole variable domain GAGVSQSPSNKVTEKGKDVELRCDPISGHTALYWYRQSLGQGLEFLIYFQGNSAPDKSGLPSDRFSAERTGGSVSTLTIQRTQQEDSAVYLCASSLEKGHYEQYFGPGTRLTVT.

The chain employs TRBV7-8 and TRBJ2-7; either TRBD1 or TRBD2 may supply D (5 bases each). Germline values: CDR1 SGHVS, CDR2 FQNEAQ. The CDR3 sequence is 15 residues long. V was cut by 5 bases and J by 2 bases, with 16 bases left in between. CDR3 in DNA: TGTGCCAGCAGCCTCACGGCAGGGAGAACCTACGAGCAGTACTTC. It is translated as CASSLTAGRTYEQYF.

This clonotype was counted between two and nine times. The chain employs TRBV4-3 and TRBJ1-1; D is undetermined. The V end lost 0 bases, the J end lost 6 bases, and 8 bases lay between the germline ends. The CDR3 covers 13 residues. CDR1 is LGHNA, CDR2 YSLEER, per germline. The chain's CDR3 is CASSQDLAPEAFF. CDR3 coding DNA: TGCGCCAGCAGCCAAGATCTAGCACCTGAAGCTTTCTTT.

The chain uses TRBV7-3 and TRBJ1-5; 7 bases agree with TRBD1. CDR3 size: 13 residues. V trimming: 3 bases; J trimming: 8 bases; junction bases outside the gene matches: 4. Germline V gene lookup returns CDR1 SGHTA and CDR2 FQGTGA. The CDR3 region has the DNA TGTGCCAGCAGCTTGAACAGGGGTGAGCCCCAGCATTTT. This encodes CASSLNRGEPQHF.

The V gene is TRBV7-2, the J gene TRBJ2-1; D might be TRBD2 (6 bases). The V and J ends lost 5 bases and 13 bases respectively, with 27 bases between them. This CDR3 is built from 16 residues. Germline assignment: CDR1 SGHTA and CDR2 FQGNSA. DNA for the CDR3: TGTGCCAGCAGCCTCCATCAGAGGGACTTACAACAGAAACAGTTCTTC. It specifies CASSLHQRDLQQKQFF.

This clonotype turned up a few times. V and J are TRBV11-2 and TRBJ2-1, with 8 bases identical to TRBD2. The ends lost 4 bases at V and 7 bases at J; junction bases unmatched: 9. Germline assignment: CDR1 SGHAT and CDR2 FQNNGV. There are 15 residues in the CDR3. The CDR3 here is CASSSEPGGRNEQFF. CDR3 sequence (DNA): TGTGCCAGCAGCTCCGAGCCGGGGGGGCGAAATGAGCAGTTCTTC.

This clonotype has at least ten counts. The chain employs TRBV7-6 and TRBJ2-4, with TRBD1 matching over 9 bases. V lost 5 bases to trimming and J lost 7 bases; unmatched junction nucleotides: 6. Looked up from germline, CDR1 is SGHVS and CDR2 is FNYEAQ. The CDR3 length is 14 residues. The CDR3 sequence: CASSLVTGGNIQYF. CDR3 in DNA: TGTGCCAGCAGCCTGGTGACAGGGGGGAACATTCAGTACTTC.

The chain combines TRBV19 with TRBJ1-1; D call uncertain. This CDR3 region has 19 residues. CDR1 is LNHDA, CDR2 SQIVND, per germline (reference sequence). V lost 6 bases and J lost 0, with 26 bases in between. The CDR3 region is CASSTLIVAQVLLNTEAFF. The CDR3, as DNA: TGTGCCAGTAGCACTCTAATCGTGGCCCAAGTCCTGTTGAACACTGAAGCTTTCTTT.

The chain couples TRBV7-2 to TRBJ2-7; 12 bases are shared with TRBD2. This CDR3 comprises 16 residues. With 5 bases clipped from V and 8 bases from J, the junction kept 13 bases outside the gene matches. Per germline, CDR1 SGHTA and CDR2 FQGNSA. The CDR3 sequence is CASSTLLAGGAFQQYF. The CDR3 bases are TGTGCCAGCAGCACCCTTCTAGCGGGGGGGGCCTTTCAGCAGTACTTC.

The sample holds many counts of this clonotype. J is TRBJ2-2 and V is TRBV12-3 or TRBV12-4; no reliable D call. Trimming removed 4 bases at V and 7 bases at J, with 10 bases between. This CDR3 spans 13 amino acids. CDR3 sequence (DNA): TGTGCCAGCAGTTCTATCTTAGGCGGGGAGCTGTTTTTT. Translating it yields CASSSILGGELFF.

This clonotype was counted only a few times. This chain links TRBV6-1 with TRBJ2-3; TRBD1 matches at 9 bases. The V segment lost 6 bases and the J segment 4 bases; nucleotides outside the gene matches: 11. Germline V CDR1 and CDR2: MNHNS, SASEGT. The CDR3 totals 16 residues. CDR3 coding DNA: TGTGCCAGCAGCCCATACCCGGGACAGGGACCAGATACGCAGTATTTT. Translation gives CASSPYPGQGPDTQYF.

Only a few counts were recorded for this clonotype. The chain uses TRBV12-3 or TRBV12-4 and TRBJ1-2, with D uncertain. This CDR3 spans 17 amino acids. The V and J ends lost 7 bases and 3 bases respectively, with 24 bases between them. CDR3 region: CASNSPGGADRDYGYTF. The CDR3 DNA follows: TGTGCCAGCAATTCCCCAGGAGGAGCCGATCGGGACTATGGCTACACCTTC.

The sample holds one count of this clonotype. V is TRBV10-3 and J is TRBJ1-1, with a weak D call TRBD1 (6 bases). The germline CDR1 and CDR2 sequences are ENHRY and SYGVKD. V lost 2 bases and J 14 bases, leaving 21 bases between the germline ends. The CDR3 is 14 residues long. The CDR3 spells CAISERGGGVRDFF. As DNA, the CDR3 is TGTGCCATCAGTGAGAGGGGAGGGGGGGTTCGAGACTTCTTT.

The CDR3 nucleotides read TGTGCCAGCAGTTCCCGGACAGGGTCGAATTCTAACTATGGCTACACCTTC. It specifies CASSSRTGSNSNYGYTF. V gene TRBV12-3 or TRBV12-4 combines with J gene TRBJ1-2; 8 bases agree with TRBD1. The CDR3 has 17 amino acids. The V and J ends lost 4 bases and 0 bases, in that order; junction bases with no gene match: 10.

The chain links TRBV7-6 to TRBJ2-2; D gene ambiguous. The CDR3 spans 16 residues. The germline V gene encodes CDR1 SGHVS and CDR2 FNYEAQ. Trimming took 2 bases from V and 3 from J, leaving 13 bases between them. CDR3 sequence reads: CASSLNGPLDTGELFF. In DNA, the CDR3 is TGTGCCAGCAGCTTAAATGGGCCTCTTGACACCGGGGAGCTGTTTTTT.

This chain connects TRBV6-6 to TRBJ2-7, with 11 nucleotides matching TRBD1. This CDR3 spans 15 amino acids. The germline V gene encodes CDR1 MNHNY and CDR2 SVGAGI (reference sequence). The ends lost 5 bases at V and 2 bases at J; junction bases unmatched: 5. Here the CDR3 DNA reads TGTGCCAGCAGTGAGGGGACAGGGGGGGCCTACGAGCAGTACTTC. Translating it yields CASSEGTGGAYEQYF.

The chain couples TRBV7-2 to TRBJ1-1; unclear D gene. From germline, CDR1 is SGHTA and CDR2 FQGNSA. V was trimmed by 5 bases and J by 0 bases, leaving 13 bases between them. This CDR3 region has 15 residues. CDR3 region: CASSRTVNMNTEAFF. The CDR3 DNA reads TGTGCCAGCAGCCGGACGGTGAACATGAACACTGAAGCTTTCTTT.

The V call is TRBV4-3, the J call TRBJ1-2; tentatively, D is TRBD1 (5 bases). Germline V gene data show CDR1 as LGHNA and CDR2 as YSLEER. Deletions cut 4 bases from V and 2 bases from J, with 17 bases between. The CDR3 runs 16 residues. CDR3 protein: CASSPTAWGINYGYTF. In DNA, the CDR3 is TGCGCCAGCAGCCCTACTGCCTGGGGCATCAACTATGGCTACACCTTC.

This clonotype has more than one count but fewer than ten. The J gene is TRBJ1-2, the V gene TRBV7-9; 8 nucleotides match TRBD1. This CDR3 has 15 residues. The germline V gene has CDR1 SEHNR and CDR2 FQNEAQ (reference sequence). Trimming removed 5 bases from V and 2 bases from J; junction bases left unmatched: 7. Here the CDR3 reads CASSPPDRENYGYTF. DNA for the CDR3: TGTGCCAGCAGCCCCCCGGACAGGGAGAACTATGGCTACACCTTC.

This clonotype came up a few times. This chain uses TRBV6-1 with TRBJ2-1, with TRBD2 matching over 16 bases. The CDR3 spans 17 residues. Germline CDR1 and CDR2: MNHNS and SASEGT. V gave up 6 bases and J gave up 9 bases; unmatched junction bases: 11. CDR3 in DNA: TGTGCCAGCAGCATTGCATTGGGACTAGCGGGGGGGTCTGAGCAGTTCTTC. This sequence encodes CASSIALGLAGGSEQFF.

This clonotype was found a few times. The V call is TRBV7-6, the J call TRBJ2-2, with D perhaps matching TRBD2 (5 bases). The V and J ends lost 1 base and 4 bases respectively, with 19 bases between them. The CDR3 consists of 18 residues. From germline, CDR1 is SGHVS and CDR2 FNYEAQ. This CDR3 reads CASSLGTESREGTGELFF. The CDR3, as DNA: TGTGCCAGCAGCTTAGGGACTGAGAGTCGGGAAGGCACCGGGGAGCTGTTTTTT. Combining the CDR3 with reference TRBV7-6 and TRBJ2-2 gives the whole variable domain GAGVSQSPRYKVTKRGQDVALRCDPISGHVSLYWYRQALGQGPEFLTYFNYEAQQDKSGLPNDRFSAERPEGSISTLTIQRTEQRDSAMYRCASSLGTESREGTGELFFGEGSRLTVL.